This TCR beta chain originates from a study of OX40 agonist ivuxolimab in advanced cancers. Study details: Patients assigned to dose escalation were diagnosed with hepatocellular carcinoma, melanoma, renal cell or head and neck cancer.

The CDR3 has 14 residues. The V segment lost 4 bases and the J segment 7 bases; nucleotides outside the gene matches: 3. The germline gives CDR1 MNHNS, CDR2 SASEGT. Repertoires were generated with immunoSEQ multiplex PCR, while TCRdb's copy carries only in-frame clones and drops some. In the table there are nearly 80,000 clones, approximately 84% of which are singletons. The rearrangement links TRBV6-1 to TRBJ2-2, with 10 bases identical to TRBD1. The source is an adult with an advanced solid tumor such as melanoma, head and neck, liver or kidney cancer. This sample comprised CD4+ or CD8+ T cells sorted from blood, obtained in a trial of the OX40 agonist ivuxolimab. CDR3 in amino acids: CASSGTGGVGELFF. The DNA for the CDR3 is TGTGCCAGCAGTGGGACAGGGGGGGTCGGGGAGCTGTTTTTT.